This T cell receptor (beta chain) was identified in a study of T cell responses to AZD1222 COVID-19 vaccine. Across the whole study: Second-dose groups at about 4 or about 12 weeks were pooled. Study results and caveats: Only six AZD1222 recipients tested seropositive at baseline. White British ancestry dominated among donors, who included more females, and clonal diversity was possibly underestimated.

Comment on this clone: Antigen specificity is unknown.

Per the germline V gene, CDR1 is SGHVS and CDR2 is FQNEAQ. This CDR3 has 14 residues. Losses at the gene ends were 5 bases for V and 11 bases for J; bases not matched to a gene: 9. Using immunoSEQ multiplex PCR, the repertoire was profiled, and TCRdb retains in-frame clones only, with some absent. The data hold 95,000 to 110,000 clones, with 89% observed a single time. This chain connects TRBV7-8 to TRBJ1-6, with 7 bases identical to TRBD1. Sequencing was performed on peripheral blood, taken on day 0 of AZD1222 vaccination. The receptor was derived from an adult in good health. The CDR3 DNA sequence: TGTGCCAGCAGCCGGACAGGCACTAAAGCACCCCTCCACTTT. Translating gives CASSRTGTKAPLHF.